This TCR beta chain was sequenced for a study of cytomegalovirus exposure and HLA in healthy donors. Study results and limitations: The authors assumed roughly uniform sequencing depth across donors for presence/absence analyses.

13 Jbeta primers and 60 Vbeta primers were used for the PCR. TCRdb's table, derived via immunoSEQ multiplex PCR, lists solely in-frame clones and lacks some. Its table records about 72,000 clones. As for this clone: The antigen is undetermined.

This sequence was found in a man aged 45-65 years in good health and CMV-seropositive. The sample taken for sequencing was PBMCs.

The CDR3, as DNA: TGTGCCAGCAGCCCGGGACTTCACTCCGTCTACGAGCAGTACTTC. This encodes CASSPGLHSVYEQYF. The chain combines TRBV5-4 with TRBJ2-7; D perhaps matches TRBD2 (6 bases). The CDR3 length is 15 residues. CDR1 and CDR2 from the germline V gene are SGHNT and YYREEE (reference sequence). V was trimmed by 4 bases and J by 3 bases, leaving 17 bases between them.